What follows are 10 T cell receptor beta chains derived from one specimen sequenced in a study of regulatory T cells in long-lasting Graves disease. Building the TCR beta libraries relied on iRepertoire HTBI primers, and CDR3 regions underwent Arm-PCR. MiXCR, applied by TCRdb to the multiplex PCR reads, yields one record per CDR3 protein. In the table there are 350,000 to 500,000 distinct CDR3 sequences, around 20% of which are singletons. The time point: persistent/refractory GD, antithyroid drugs over 5 years with positive TRAb. RNA isolated from PBMCs was used to make the TCR library. The specimen comprised peripheral blood mononuclear cells (PBMCs), sampled when the disease was refractory, from a patient treated with antithyroid drugs. The receptors originated from a female donor with Graves disease.

This clonotype was counted at least ten times. The rearrangement joins TRBV6-2 or TRBV6-3 to TRBJ1-2; TRBD1 matches 7 bases. The CDR3 spans 12 residues. J was trimmed by 12 bases and V by 5 bases; bases with no gene match: 9. CDR1 is MNHEY and CDR2 is SVGEGT in the germline V gene. In DNA, the CDR3 is TGTGCCAGCAGTGCCCCCCCCGGGACAGACACCTTC. Amino acids: CASSAPPGTDTF.

The chain links TRBV4-1 to TRBJ1-2, with D uncertain. CDR1 is MGHRA, CDR2 YSYEKL, per germline. The CDR3 runs to 14 residues. Deletions cut 1 base from V and 4 bases from J, with 10 bases between. As DNA, the CDR3 is TGCGCCAGCAGCCAAGGTTTAGCAGCCTATGGCTACACCTTC. This translates into CASSQGLAAYGYTF.

The CDR3 region is CASSFGLSKPQHF. The CDR3 DNA sequence: TGTGCCAGCAGCTTCGGCCTTTCTAAGCCCCAGCATTTT. V and J are TRBV5-4 and TRBJ1-5; the D is unclear. Germline V gene lookup returns CDR1 SGHNT and CDR2 YYREEE (reference sequence). CDR3 length: 13 residues. Trimming took 2 bases from V and 8 from J, leaving 11 bases between them.

The gene calls are TRBV7-2 and TRBJ2-5; D unclear. The V end lost 2 bases, the J end lost 6 bases, and 10 bases lay between the germline ends. CDR3 length equals 13 residues. Germline CDR1 reads SGHTA; CDR2 reads FQGNSA. CDR3 in amino acids: CASSLSVSQTQYF. The CDR3, as DNA: TGTGCCAGCAGCTTATCGGTCTCACAGACCCAGTACTTC.

This clonotype occurred many times. The genes are TRBV29-1 and TRBJ2-5; D may be TRBD1 (5 bases). The V gene lost 6 bases and the J gene lost 5 bases, with 19 bases spanning the gap. The V gene's germline CDR1 is SQVTM and CDR2 ANQGSEA. This CDR3 has 14 amino acids. CDR3 in DNA: TGCAGCGTCGACGGACATGGGGCTGGCGAGACCCAGTACTTC. Its protein is CSVDGHGAGETQYF.

The gene calls are TRBV7-3 and TRBJ2-7; D possibly uses TRBD1 or TRBD2 (5 bases each). Germline V gene lookup returns CDR1 SGHTA and CDR2 FQGTGA. V was cut by 2 bases and J by 7 bases, with 12 bases left in between. The CDR3 has 13 amino acids. The CDR3 loop reads CASSLLAGGEQYF. The CDR3 region has the DNA TGTGCCAGCAGCTTACTTGCTGGGGGTGAGCAGTACTTC.

This chain links TRBV5-1 with TRBJ2-5, with D unclear. The CDR3 spans 14 residues. Germline CDR1 SGHRS, CDR2 YFSETQ. Trimming removed 0 bases at V and 4 bases at J, with 10 bases between. The CDR3 bases are TGCGCCAGCAGCTTGGACCAAACGGTAGAGACCCAGTACTTC. It translates to CASSLDQTVETQYF.

The table lists this clonotype with a few counts. This chain connects TRBV6-4 to TRBJ2-4; TRBD2 aligns across 10 bases. CDR3 length: 20 amino acids. In germline, CDR1 is MRHNA, CDR2 SNTAGT. Unmatched junction bases numbered 17, after V lost 5 bases and J lost 1 base. The CDR3 region has the DNA TGTGCCAGCAGTCGCCGACTAGCGGGCAAAACCACCCCTGCCAAAAACATTCAGTACTTC. Protein sequence: CASSRRLAGKTTPAKNIQYF.

The rearrangement uses TRBV28 and TRBJ2-3, with no clear D. CDR3 length: 11 amino acids. Per the germline V gene, CDR1 is MDHEN and CDR2 is SYDVKM. The V end lost 2 bases, the J end lost 10 bases, and 7 bases lay between the germline ends. DNA for the CDR3: TGTGCCAGCAGTTTACGATTCGCGCAGTATTTT. Encoded protein: CASSLRFAQYF.

On this clonotype: A read error is the likely source, as a far larger clone sits one nucleotide away. This sequence joins TRBV7-8 and TRBJ2-1; TRBD2 agrees at 9 bases. The assigned J gene may be wrong: the sequence end matches TRBJ2-5 better. Germline CDR1 is SGHVS and CDR2 is FQNEAQ. The length of the CDR3 is 17 residues. CDR3 nucleotides: TGTGCCAGCAGCTTAGCCCGATTCGCGGGAGGGCGTCAGAGCCAGTACTTC. It is translated as CASSLARFAGGRQSQYF.